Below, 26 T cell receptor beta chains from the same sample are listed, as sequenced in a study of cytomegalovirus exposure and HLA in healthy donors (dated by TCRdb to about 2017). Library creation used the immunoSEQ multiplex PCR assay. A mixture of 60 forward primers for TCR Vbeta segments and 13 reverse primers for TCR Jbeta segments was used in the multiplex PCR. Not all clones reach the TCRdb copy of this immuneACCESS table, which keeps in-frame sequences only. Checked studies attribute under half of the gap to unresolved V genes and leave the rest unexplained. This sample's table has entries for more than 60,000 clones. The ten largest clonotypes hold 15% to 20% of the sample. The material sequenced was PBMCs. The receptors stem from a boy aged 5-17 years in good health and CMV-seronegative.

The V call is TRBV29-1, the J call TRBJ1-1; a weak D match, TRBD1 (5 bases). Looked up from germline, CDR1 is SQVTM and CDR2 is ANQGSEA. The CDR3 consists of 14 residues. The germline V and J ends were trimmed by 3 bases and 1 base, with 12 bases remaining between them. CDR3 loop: CSVENWGSNTEAFF. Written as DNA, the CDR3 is TGCAGCGTTGAGAATTGGGGCTCGAACACTGAAGCTTTCTTT.

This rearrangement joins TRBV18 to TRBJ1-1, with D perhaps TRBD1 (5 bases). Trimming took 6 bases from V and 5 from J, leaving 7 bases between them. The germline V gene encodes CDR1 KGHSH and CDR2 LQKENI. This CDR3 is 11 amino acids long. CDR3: CASSGGTEAFF. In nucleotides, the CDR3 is TGTGCCAGCTCCGGGGGGACTGAAGCTTTCTTT. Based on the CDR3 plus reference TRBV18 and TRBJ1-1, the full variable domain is NAGVMQNPRHLVRRRGQEARLRCSPMKGHSHVYWYRQLPEEGLKFMVYLQKENIIDESGMPKERFSAEFPKEGPSILRIQQVVRGDSAAYFCASSGGTEAFFGQGTRLTVV.

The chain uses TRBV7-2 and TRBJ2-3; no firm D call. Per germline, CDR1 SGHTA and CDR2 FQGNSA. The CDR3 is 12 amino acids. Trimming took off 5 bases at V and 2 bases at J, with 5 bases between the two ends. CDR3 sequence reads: CASSTYTDTQYF. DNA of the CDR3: TGTGCCAGCAGCACCTACACAGATACGCAGTATTTT. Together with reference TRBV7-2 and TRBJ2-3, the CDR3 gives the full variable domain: GAGVSQSPSNKVTEKGKDVELRCDPISGHTALYWYRQSLGQGLEFLIYFQGNSAPDKSGLPSDRFSAERTGGSVSTLTIQRTQQEDSAVYLCASSTYTDTQYFGPGTRLTVL.

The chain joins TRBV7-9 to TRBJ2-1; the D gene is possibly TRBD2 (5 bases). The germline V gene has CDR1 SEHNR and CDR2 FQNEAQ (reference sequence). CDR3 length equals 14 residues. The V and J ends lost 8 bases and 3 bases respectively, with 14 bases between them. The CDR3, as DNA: TGTGCCAGCTGTTCGGAAACTAGCTACAATGAGCAGTTCTTC. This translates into CASCSETSYNEQFF.

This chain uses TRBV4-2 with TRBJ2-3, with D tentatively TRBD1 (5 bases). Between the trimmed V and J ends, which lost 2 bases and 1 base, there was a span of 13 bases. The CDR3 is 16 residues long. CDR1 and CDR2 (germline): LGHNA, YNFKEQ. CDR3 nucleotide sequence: TGTGCCAGCAGCCAATCGACCCCGACAGGCACAGATACGCAGTATTTT. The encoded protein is CASSQSTPTGTDTQYF.

CDR3 protein: CASSVRVYEQYF. For the CDR3, the DNA is TGTGCCAGCAGTGTCCGGGTCTACGAGCAGTACTTC. The rearrangement links TRBV6-5 to TRBJ2-7; D is ambiguous. V shed 5 bases and J shed 3 bases, with 8 bases lying between them. The CDR3 has 12 residues. Germline assignment: CDR1 MNHEY and CDR2 SVGAGI.

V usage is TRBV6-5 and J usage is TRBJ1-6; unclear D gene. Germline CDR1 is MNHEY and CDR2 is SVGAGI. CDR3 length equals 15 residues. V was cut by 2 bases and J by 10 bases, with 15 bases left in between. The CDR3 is CASSYDSRVGSPLHF. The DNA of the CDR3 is TGTGCCAGCAGTTACGATAGCCGGGTAGGATCACCCCTCCACTTT.

DNA of the CDR3: TGTGCCAGCATATCGGACAGGTTTAACTATGGCTACACCTTC. Protein sequence: CASISDRFNYGYTF. The chain couples TRBV2 to TRBJ1-2; TRBD1 aligns across 7 bases. Germline loops: CDR1 SNHLY, CDR2 FYNNEI. CDR3 length: 14 amino acids. V lost 7 bases to trimming and J lost 1 base; unmatched junction nucleotides: 6.

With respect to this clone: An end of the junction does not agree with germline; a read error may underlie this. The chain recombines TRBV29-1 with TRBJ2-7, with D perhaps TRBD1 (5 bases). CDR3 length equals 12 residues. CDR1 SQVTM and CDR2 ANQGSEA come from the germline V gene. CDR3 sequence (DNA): TGCAGCGTTGAAGACCCGGCAGGGCTGAAGGAGTTC. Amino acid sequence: CSVEDPAGLKEF.

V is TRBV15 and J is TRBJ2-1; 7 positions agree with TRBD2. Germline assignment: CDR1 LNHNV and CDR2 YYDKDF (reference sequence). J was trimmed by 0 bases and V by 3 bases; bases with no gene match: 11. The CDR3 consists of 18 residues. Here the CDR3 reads CATSRDLSREFSYNEQFF. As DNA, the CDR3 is TGTGCCACCAGCAGGGACCTATCGCGGGAGTTCTCCTACAATGAGCAGTTCTTC.

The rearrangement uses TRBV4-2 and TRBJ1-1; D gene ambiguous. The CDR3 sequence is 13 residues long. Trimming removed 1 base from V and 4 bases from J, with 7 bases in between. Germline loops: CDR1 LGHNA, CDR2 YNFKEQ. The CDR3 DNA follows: TGTGCCAGCAGCCAAGCCCGAGGCACTGAAGCTTTCTTT. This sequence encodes CASSQARGTEAFF.

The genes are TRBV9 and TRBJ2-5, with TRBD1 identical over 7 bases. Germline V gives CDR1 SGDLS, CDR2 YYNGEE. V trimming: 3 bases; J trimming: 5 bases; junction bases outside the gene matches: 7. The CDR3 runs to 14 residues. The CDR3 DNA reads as TGTGCCAGCAGCGGGGCCTACAGGGGCGAGACCCAGTACTTC. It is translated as CASSGAYRGETQYF.

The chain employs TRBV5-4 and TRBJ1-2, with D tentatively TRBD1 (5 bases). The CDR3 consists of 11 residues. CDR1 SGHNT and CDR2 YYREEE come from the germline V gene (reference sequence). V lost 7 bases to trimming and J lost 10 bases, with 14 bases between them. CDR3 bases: TGTGCCAGCTCGGACGGGGGTTCCTACACCTTC. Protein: CASSDGGSYTF.

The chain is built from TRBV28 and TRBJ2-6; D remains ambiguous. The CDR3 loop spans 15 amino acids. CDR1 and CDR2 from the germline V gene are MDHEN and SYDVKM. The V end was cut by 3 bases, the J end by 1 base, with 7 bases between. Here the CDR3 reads CASSLLRSGANVLTF. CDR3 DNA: TGTGCCAGCAGTTTGTTGAGGTCTGGGGCCAACGTCCTGACTTTC. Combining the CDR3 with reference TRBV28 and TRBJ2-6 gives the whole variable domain DVKVTQSSRYLVKRTGEKVFLECVQDMDHENMFWYRQDPGLGLRLIYFSYDVKMKEKGDIPEGYSVSREKKERFSLILESASTNQTSMYLCASSLLRSGANVLTFGAGSRLTVL.

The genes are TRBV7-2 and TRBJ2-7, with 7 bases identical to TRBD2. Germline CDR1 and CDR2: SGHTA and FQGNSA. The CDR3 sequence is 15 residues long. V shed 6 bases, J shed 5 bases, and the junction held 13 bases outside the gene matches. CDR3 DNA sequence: TGTGCCAGCAGTCCTCTGGCGGGAGTTTTCAACGAGCAGTACTTC. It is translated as CASSPLAGVFNEQYF.

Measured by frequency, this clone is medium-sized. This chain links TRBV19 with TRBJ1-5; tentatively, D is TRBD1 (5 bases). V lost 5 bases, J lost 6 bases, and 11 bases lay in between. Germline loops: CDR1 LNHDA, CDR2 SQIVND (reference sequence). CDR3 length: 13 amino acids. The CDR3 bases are TGTGCCAGTAGTGCCAGGGTAGGTCAGCCCCAGCATTTT. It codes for CASSARVGQPQHF.

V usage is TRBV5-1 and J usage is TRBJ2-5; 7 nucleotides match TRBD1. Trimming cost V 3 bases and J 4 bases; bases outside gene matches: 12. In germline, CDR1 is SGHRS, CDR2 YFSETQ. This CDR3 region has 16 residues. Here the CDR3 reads CASSSLATGSRETQYF. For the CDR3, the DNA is TGCGCCAGCAGCTCCCTGGCGACAGGGTCACGAGAGACCCAGTACTTC.

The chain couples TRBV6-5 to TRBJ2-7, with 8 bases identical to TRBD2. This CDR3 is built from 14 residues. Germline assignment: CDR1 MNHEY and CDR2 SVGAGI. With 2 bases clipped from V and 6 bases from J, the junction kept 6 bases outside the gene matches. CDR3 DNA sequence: TGTGCCAGCAGTTACGGGATAGCGGGACCCGAGCAGTACTTC. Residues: CASSYGIAGPEQYF.

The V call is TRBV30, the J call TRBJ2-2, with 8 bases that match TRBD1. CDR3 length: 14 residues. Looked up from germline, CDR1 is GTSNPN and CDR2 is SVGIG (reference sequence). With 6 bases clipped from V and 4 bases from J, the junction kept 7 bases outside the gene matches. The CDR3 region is CACMDRVGTGELFF. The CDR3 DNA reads TGTGCCTGCATGGACAGGGTCGGCACCGGGGAGCTGTTTTTT.

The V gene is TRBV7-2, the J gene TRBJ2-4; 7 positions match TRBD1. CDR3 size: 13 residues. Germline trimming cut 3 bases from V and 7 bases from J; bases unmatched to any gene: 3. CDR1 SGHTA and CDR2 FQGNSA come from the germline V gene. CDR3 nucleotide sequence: TGTGCCAGCAGCTTTACAGGGGACAACATTCAGTACTTC. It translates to CASSFTGDNIQYF.

CDR3 loop: CASSLGPTYEQYF. CDR3 nucleotides: TGTGCCAGCAGTTTGGGCCCGACCTACGAGCAGTACTTC. This chain uses TRBV27 with TRBJ2-7, with D unresolved. V was cut by 3 bases and J by 2 bases, with 8 bases left in between. This CDR3 has 13 residues. Germline CDR1 MNHEY, CDR2 SMNVEV (reference sequence).

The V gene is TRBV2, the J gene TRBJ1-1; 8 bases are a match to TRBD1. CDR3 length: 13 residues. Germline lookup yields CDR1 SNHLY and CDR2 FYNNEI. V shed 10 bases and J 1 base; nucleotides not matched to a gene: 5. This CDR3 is CATGDRPNTEAFF. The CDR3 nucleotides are TGTGCCACTGGGGACAGGCCGAACACTGAAGCTTTCTTT.

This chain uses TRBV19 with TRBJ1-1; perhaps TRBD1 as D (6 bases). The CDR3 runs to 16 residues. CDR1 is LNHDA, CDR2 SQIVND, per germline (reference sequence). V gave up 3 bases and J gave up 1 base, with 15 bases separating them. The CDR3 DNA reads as TGTGCCAGTAGTATCCCCCAGGGGTGGGGGAACACTGAAGCTTTCTTT. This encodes CASSIPQGWGNTEAFF.

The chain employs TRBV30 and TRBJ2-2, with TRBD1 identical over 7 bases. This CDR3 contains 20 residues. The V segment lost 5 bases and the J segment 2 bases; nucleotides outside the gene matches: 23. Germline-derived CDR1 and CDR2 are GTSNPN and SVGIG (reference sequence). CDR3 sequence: CAWVPRVFNAAGGNTGELFF. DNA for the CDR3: TGTGCCTGGGTTCCTCGGGTCTTCAATGCCGCAGGGGGAAACACCGGGGAGCTGTTTTTT. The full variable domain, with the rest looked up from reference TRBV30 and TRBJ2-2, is SQTIHQWPATLVQPVGSPLSLECTVEGTSNPNLYWYRQAAGRGLQLLFYSVGIGQISSEVPQNLSASRPQDRQFILSSKKLLLSDSGFYLCAWVPRVFNAAGGNTGELFFGEGSRLTVL.

The CDR3 sequence is CASSPSTGTGEAFF. The CDR3 coding sequence is TGTGCCAGCAGCCCGTCGACAGGGACGGGTGAAGCTTTCTTT. This chain connects TRBV11-3 to TRBJ1-1, with 7 nucleotides matching TRBD1. Germline V CDR1 and CDR2: SGHNT, YENEEA. The ends lost 5 bases at V and 7 bases at J; junction bases unmatched: 10. The CDR3 extends over 14 amino acids.

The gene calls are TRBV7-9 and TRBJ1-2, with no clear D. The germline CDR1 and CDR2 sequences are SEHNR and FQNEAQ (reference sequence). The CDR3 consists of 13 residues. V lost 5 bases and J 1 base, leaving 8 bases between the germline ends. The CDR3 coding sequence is TGTGCCAGCAGCCCCGACATTAACTATGGCTACACCTTC. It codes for CASSPDINYGYTF. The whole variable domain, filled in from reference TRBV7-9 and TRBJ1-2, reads DTGVSQNPRHKITKRGQNVTFRCDPISEHNRLYWYRQTLGQGPEFLTYFQNEAQLEKSRLLSDRFSAERPKGSFSTLEIQRTEQGDSAMYLCASSPDINYGYTFGSGTRLTVV.